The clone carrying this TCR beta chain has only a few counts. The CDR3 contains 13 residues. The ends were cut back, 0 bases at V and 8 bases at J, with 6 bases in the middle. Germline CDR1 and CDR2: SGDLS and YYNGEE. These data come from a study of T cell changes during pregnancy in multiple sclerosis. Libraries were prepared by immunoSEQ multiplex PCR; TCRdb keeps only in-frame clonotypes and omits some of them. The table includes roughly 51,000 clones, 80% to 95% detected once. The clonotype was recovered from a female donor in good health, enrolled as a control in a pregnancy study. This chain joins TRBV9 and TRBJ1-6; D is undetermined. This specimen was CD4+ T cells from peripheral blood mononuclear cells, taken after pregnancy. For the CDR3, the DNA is TGTGCCAGCAGCGTAGAGAGATATTCACCCCTCCACTTT. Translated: CASSVERYSPLHF.